This TCR beta chain was sequenced in a study of blood T cell repertoires in COVID-19. Overall study: Material from acute and convalescent COVID-19 was sourced from the United States, Italy and Spain. From T cells, B-cell-depleted T cells, or PBMCs came the material, which was cDNA or gDNA.

Original processing notes: Amplification from reference gene primers served as the basis for estimated nucleated cell counts. Assay: immunoSEQ multiplex PCR; the TCRdb copy retains only in-frame clones and omits some. V, J and clone size derive from that table, while D and trimming were established from the DNA sequence. The table shows 120,000 or so clones, with about 75% occurring only once. The TCR comes from a woman older than 75 with active or convalescent COVID-19. Sample: peripheral blood.

The CDR3 is CASTGQGAGYTF. CDR3 sequence (DNA): TGTGCCAGCACCGGACAGGGGGCTGGCTACACCTTC. The chain employs TRBV2 and TRBJ1-2, with 11 bases fitting TRBD1. V shed 7 bases and J 7 bases; nucleotides not matched to a gene: 2. The CDR3 contains 12 residues. The germline gives CDR1 SNHLY, CDR2 FYNNEI.